This TCR beta chain was identified during a study of cytomegalovirus exposure and HLA in healthy donors. Study overall: Inside one of the first data releases sat roughly 80 million unique TCRs taken from HLA-typed donors. Study results and caveats: Being productive about 90% or about 30% of the time was typical of most TCR beta V segments in an earlier analysis. Within the data, a cluster of highly shared sequence variants was likely a sequencing artifact. The dataset shows that most TCR sequences were rare, while some public TCRs occurred in many donors.

The V gene end was trimmed by 0 bases and the J gene end by 12 bases; junction bases not matched to a gene: 6. The CDR3 consists of 13 residues. Per the germline V gene, CDR1 is SGHRS and CDR2 is YFSETQ. Both 60 Vbeta primers and 13 Jbeta primers went into the PCR. TCRdb keeps only in-frame clones here, not all; method: immunoSEQ multiplex PCR. The sample lists about 150,000 clones; 65% to 85% were seen once. As concerns this clone: Its antigen is not identified.

The chain employs TRBV5-1 and TRBJ1-1, with 9 bases aligning to TRBD1. Input material: PBMCs. The source is a woman in her 40s in good health and CMV-seropositive. The CDR3 DNA follows: TGCGCCAGCAGCTTGGGGGGACAGGGTAGGTCTTTCTTT. This codes for CASSLGGQGRSFF.